The clone carrying this T cell receptor beta chain was detected many times. The antigen remains undetermined. Looked up from germline, CDR1 is SGHRS and CDR2 is YFSETQ. With 1 base removed from V and 2 bases from J, the gap between germline ends came to 6 bases. The CDR3 length is 13 residues. TCRdb called the reads again in MiXCR, with one record for every CDR3 protein. This sample has some 220,000 distinct CDR3 sequences; around 6.6% occur once, and the top ten carry less than 7.5%. This sample stems from a study of T cell repertoires in cytomegalovirus infection. Study as a whole: Indications of both CMV infection and matching HLA type were provided by public TCR beta signatures. The study's findings and limits: The ex vivo response was dominated by HLA-C-restricted CMV-specific TCR beta clonotypes.

Sequenced: PBMCs. The chain couples TRBV5-1 to TRBJ1-1; no clear D. The receptor's source is a human donor in good health (CMV status not recorded). Some clones in this sample may be carry-over from other donors' samples. CDR3 coding DNA: TGCGCCAGCAGCTTGTCATCCAACACTGAAGCTTTCTTT. Translating it yields CASSLSSNTEAFF.